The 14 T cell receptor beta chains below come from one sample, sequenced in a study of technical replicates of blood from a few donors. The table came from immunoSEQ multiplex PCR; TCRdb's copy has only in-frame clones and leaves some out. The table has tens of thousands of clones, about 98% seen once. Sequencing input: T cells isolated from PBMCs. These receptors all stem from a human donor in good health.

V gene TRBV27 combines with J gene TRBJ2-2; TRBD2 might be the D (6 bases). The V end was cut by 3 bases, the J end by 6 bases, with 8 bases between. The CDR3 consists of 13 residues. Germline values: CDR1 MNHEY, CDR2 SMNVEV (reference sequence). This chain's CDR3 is CASSFGGSGELFF. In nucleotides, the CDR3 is TGTGCCAGCAGTTTCGGGGGTTCCGGGGAGCTGTTTTTT.

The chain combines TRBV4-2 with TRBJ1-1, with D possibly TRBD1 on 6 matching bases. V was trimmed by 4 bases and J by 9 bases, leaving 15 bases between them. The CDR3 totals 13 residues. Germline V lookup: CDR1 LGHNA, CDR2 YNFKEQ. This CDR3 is CASSLTGTSKAFF. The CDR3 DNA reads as TGTGCCAGCAGCCTCACAGGGACCAGCAAAGCTTTCTTT.

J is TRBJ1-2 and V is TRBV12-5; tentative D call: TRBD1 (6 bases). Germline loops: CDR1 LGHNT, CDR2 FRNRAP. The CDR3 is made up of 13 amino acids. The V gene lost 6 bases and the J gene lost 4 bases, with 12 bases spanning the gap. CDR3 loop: CASGQGSGYGYTF. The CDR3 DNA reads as TGTGCTAGTGGCCAGGGGTCTGGCTATGGCTACACCTTC.

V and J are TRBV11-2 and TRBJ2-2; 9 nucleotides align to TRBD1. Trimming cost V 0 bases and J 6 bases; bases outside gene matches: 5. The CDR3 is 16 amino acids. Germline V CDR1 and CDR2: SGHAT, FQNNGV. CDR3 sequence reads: CASSLDRTGEAGELFF. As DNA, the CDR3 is TGTGCCAGCAGCTTAGACCGGACAGGGGAGGCCGGGGAGCTGTTTTTT.

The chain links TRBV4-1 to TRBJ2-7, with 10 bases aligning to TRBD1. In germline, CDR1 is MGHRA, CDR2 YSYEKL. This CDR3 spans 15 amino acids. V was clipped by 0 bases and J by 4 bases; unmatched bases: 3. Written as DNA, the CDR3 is TGCGCCAGCAGCCAAGATTCGGGACAGGGGTACGAGCAGTACTTC. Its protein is CASSQDSGQGYEQYF.

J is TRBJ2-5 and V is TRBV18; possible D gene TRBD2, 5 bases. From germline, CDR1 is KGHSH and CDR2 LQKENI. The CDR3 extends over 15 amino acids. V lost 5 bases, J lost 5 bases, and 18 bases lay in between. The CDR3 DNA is TGTGCCAGCTCATCAAGAGGAATTACTAGGGAGACCCAGTACTTC. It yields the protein CASSSRGITRETQYF.

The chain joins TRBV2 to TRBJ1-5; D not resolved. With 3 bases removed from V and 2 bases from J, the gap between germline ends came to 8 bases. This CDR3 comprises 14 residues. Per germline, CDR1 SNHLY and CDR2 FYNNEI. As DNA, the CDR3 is TGTGCCAGCAGTGATCCAGCGGGCAATCAGCCCCAGCATTTT. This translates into CASSDPAGNQPQHF.

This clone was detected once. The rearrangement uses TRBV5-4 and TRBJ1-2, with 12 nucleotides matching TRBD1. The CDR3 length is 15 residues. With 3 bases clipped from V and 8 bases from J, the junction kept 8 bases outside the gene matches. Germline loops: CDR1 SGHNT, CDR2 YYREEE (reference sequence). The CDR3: CASSSGTGGAEGYTF. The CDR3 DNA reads TGTGCCAGCAGCTCCGGGACAGGGGGCGCGGAAGGCTACACCTTC.

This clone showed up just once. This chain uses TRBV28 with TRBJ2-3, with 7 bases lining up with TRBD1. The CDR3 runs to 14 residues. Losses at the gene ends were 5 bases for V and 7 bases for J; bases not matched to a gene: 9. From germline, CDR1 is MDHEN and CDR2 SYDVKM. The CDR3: CASSPGTDRYTQYF. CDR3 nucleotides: TGTGCCAGCAGTCCCGGGACAGATAGATATACGCAGTATTTT.

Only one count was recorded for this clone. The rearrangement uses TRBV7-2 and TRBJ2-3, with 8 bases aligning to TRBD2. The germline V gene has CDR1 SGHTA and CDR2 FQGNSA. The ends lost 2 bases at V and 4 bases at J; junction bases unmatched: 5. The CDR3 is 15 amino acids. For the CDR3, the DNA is TGTGCCAGCAGCTTAACGGGGGGGCCAGCAGATACGCAGTATTTT. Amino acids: CASSLTGGPADTQYF.

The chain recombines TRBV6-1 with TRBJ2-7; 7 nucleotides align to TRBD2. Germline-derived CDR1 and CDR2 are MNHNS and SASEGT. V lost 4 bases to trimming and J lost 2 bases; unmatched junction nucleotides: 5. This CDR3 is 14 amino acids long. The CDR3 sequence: CASSAAGVTYEQYF. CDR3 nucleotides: TGTGCCAGCAGTGCCGCGGGGGTAACCTACGAGCAGTACTTC.

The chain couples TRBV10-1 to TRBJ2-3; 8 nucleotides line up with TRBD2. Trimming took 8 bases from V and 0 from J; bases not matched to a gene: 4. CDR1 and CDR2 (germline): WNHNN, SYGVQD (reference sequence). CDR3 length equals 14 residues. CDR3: CASSGGGSTDTQYF. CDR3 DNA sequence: TGCGCCAGCTCCGGGGGGGGAAGCACAGATACGCAGTATTTT.

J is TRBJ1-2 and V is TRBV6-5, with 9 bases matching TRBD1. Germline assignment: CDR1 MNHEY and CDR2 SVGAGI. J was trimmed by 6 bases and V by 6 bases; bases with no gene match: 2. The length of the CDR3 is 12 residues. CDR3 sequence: CASSRTGDGYTF. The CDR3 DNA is TGTGCCAGCAGCCGGACAGGGGATGGCTACACCTTC.

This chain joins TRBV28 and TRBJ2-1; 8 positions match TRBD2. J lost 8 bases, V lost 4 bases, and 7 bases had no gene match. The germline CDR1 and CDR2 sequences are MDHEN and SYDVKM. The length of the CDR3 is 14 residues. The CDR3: CASSSAGATDEQFF. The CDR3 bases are TGTGCCAGCAGTTCAGCGGGAGCTACGGATGAGCAGTTCTTC.